This TCR beta chain was captured by sequencing in a study of T cell responses to AZD1222 COVID-19 vaccine. Across the whole study: Pooled samples include second doses given at about 4 or 12 weeks.

Germline assignment: CDR1 SEHNR and CDR2 FQNEAQ (reference sequence). V lost 4 bases and J lost 4, with 5 bases in between. This CDR3 contains 12 residues. Study results and caveats: There were mostly white British donors and more females than males, and clonal diversity was possibly underestimated. CD4 TCRs associated with vaccination spanned spike, dominating at 160-218 and 743-854.

Method: immunoSEQ multiplex PCR; TCRdb's copy keeps in-frame clones and lacks some. The table records over 90,000 clones, about 90% of them present only once. On this clone: What it recognizes is unknown.

The J gene is TRBJ1-5, the V gene TRBV7-9; D gene ambiguous. This receptor was identified in an adult in good health. The specimen comprised peripheral blood, sampled on day 0 of AZD1222 vaccination. In DNA, the CDR3 is TGTGCCAGCAGCTCGATTAATCAGCCCCAGCATTTT. Amino acids: CASSSINQPQHF.